Listed below are T cell receptor beta chains from one sample, sequenced in a study of blood T cell repertoires in COVID-19. Clones were read by immunoSEQ multiplex PCR, and TCRdb kept only the in-frame ones, dropping some. The table has over 150,000 clones, around nine tenths seen once. Sequenced material: peripheral blood. The receptor set was obtained from a woman aged 18 to 35 who had recovered from COVID-19. Both conserved end residues are part of each CDR3. Each record gives: CDR3 protein, CDR3 DNA, J gene, clone size, V gene, D gene. D genes are given only for firm matches. Expanded clones get a size class; other rows say once, few or many, or leave the size out.

CASSLLSGGDNEQFF	TGTGCCAGCAGCCTCCTCAGCGGGGGGGACAATGAGCAGTTCTTC	TRBJ2-1	NA	TRBV9	TRBD2
CASSKTGETQYF	TGTGCCAGCAGTAAGACTGGGGAGACCCAGTACTTC	TRBJ2-5	NA	TRBV2	NA
CASSPALAGAYNEQFF	TGTGCCAGCAGCCCAGCCCTAGCGGGAGCGTACAATGAGCAGTTCTTC	TRBJ2-1	NA	TRBV7-3	TRBD2
CASSRQGNYGYTF	TGTGCCAGTAGTCGACAGGGAAACTATGGCTACACCTTC	TRBJ1-2	once	TRBV19	TRBD1
CATSGGGVTEAFF	TGTGCCACCAGTGGGGGGGGCGTCACTGAAGCTTTCTTT	TRBJ1-1	NA	TRBV24-1	NA
CASSFGDRDTEAFF	TGTGCCAGCAGCTTTGGGGACAGGGACACTGAAGCTTTCTTT	TRBJ1-1	NA	TRBV7-9	TRBD1
CASSGGGTEAFF	TGTGCCAGCAGTGGGGGGGGCACTGAAGCTTTCTTT	TRBJ1-1	NA	TRBV2	NA
CASSQDLPASGRARDTQYF	TGCGCCAGCAGCCAAGATCTCCCGGCTAGCGGGAGGGCCCGAGATACGCAGTATTTT	TRBJ2-3	NA	TRBV4-3	TRBD2
CASSPPSFGGPGNEQFF	TGTGCCAGCTCACCACCCAGTTTCGGGGGGCCGGGGAATGAGCAGTTCTTC	TRBJ2-1	NA	TRBV18	NA
CASSWTGGDQPQHF	TGTGCCAGCAGTTGGACAGGGGGGGATCAGCCCCAGCATTTT	TRBJ1-5	NA	TRBV27	TRBD1
CASSTQGVPRNEQFF	TGTGCCAGTAGCACACAGGGTGTCCCTCGCAATGAGCAGTTCTTC	TRBJ2-1	NA	TRBV19	NA
CASSRGTSGSEYIQYF	TGTGCCAGCAGCCGGGGGACTAGCGGGAGCGAGTACATTCAGTACTTC	TRBJ2-4	NA	TRBV7-8	TRBD2
CASSQDLVLTATDTQYF	TGCGCCAGCAGCCAAGATCTTGTACTAACCGCCACAGATACGCAGTATTTT	TRBJ2-3	NA	TRBV4-3	NA
CASSSGLAGVGATHTDTQYF	TGTGCCAGCAGTTCGGGACTAGCGGGAGTAGGAGCCACACACACAGATACGCAGTATTTT	TRBJ2-3	NA	TRBV27	TRBD2
CASSHTFTGELFF	TGTGCCAGCAGCCATACTTTCACCGGGGAGCTGTTTTTT	TRBJ2-2	NA	TRBV7-9	NA
CASSYSRASGGPQYF	TGTGCCAGCAGTTACTCAAGGGCTAGCGGGGGGCCGCAGTATTTT	TRBJ2-3	once	TRBV6-2/TRBV6-3	TRBD2
CASSRTHMNTEAFF	TGTGCCAGCAGCAGGACACATATGAACACTGAAGCTTTCTTT	TRBJ1-1	NA	TRBV9	NA
CARGAVQETQYF	TGTGCCCGTGGAGCGGTACAAGAGACCCAGTACTTC	TRBJ2-5	NA	TRBV2	NA
CATSRSSGGREQFF	TGTGCCACCTCCAGGTCTAGCGGGGGGAGGGAGCAGTTCTTC	TRBJ2-1	NA	TRBV6-6	TRBD2
CASSPGTGVEKLFF	TGTGCCAGCAGCCCCGGGACGGGGGTTGAAAAACTGTTTTTT	TRBJ1-4	NA	TRBV9	NA
CASSPTTGSGANVLTF	TGCGCCAGCAGCCCCACCACGGGCTCTGGGGCCAACGTCCTGACTTTC	TRBJ2-6	once	TRBV5-1	NA
CASSPRADKYGYTF	TGTGCCAGTAGCCCCCGTGCGGACAAGTATGGCTACACCTTC	TRBJ1-2	NA	TRBV19	NA
CASSSQGPETQYF	TGTGCCAGCAGTTCGCAGGGCCCCGAGACCCAGTACTTC	TRBJ2-5	NA	TRBV27	NA
CASSSGLAEDPYEQYF	TGTGCCAGCAGCTCAGGTCTAGCGGAGGACCCTTACGAGCAGTACTTC	TRBJ2-7	NA	TRBV2	TRBD2
CASSPSQGRGYTF	TGTGCCAGCAGTCCATCACAGGGTAGGGGCTACACCTTC	TRBJ1-2	NA	TRBV27	NA
CASSPNPQGANNSPLHF	TGTGCCAGCAGCCCTAACCCACAGGGGGCGAATAATTCACCCCTCCACTTT	TRBJ1-6	NA	TRBV3-1/TRBV3-2	TRBD1
CASSPTSLPTDTQYF	TGCGCCAGCAGCCCCACTAGCCTCCCCACAGATACGCAGTATTTT	TRBJ2-3	NA	TRBV4-3	NA
CASSPGGRKPPYEQYF	TGTGCCAGCAGCCCGGGGGGTCGGAAACCCCCCTACGAGCAGTACTTC	TRBJ2-7	NA	TRBV6-6	TRBD2
CASSLTPLGASDTGELFF	TGTGCCAGCAGTTTAACCCCACTAGGAGCGTCGGACACCGGGGAGCTGTTTTTT	TRBJ2-2	NA	TRBV27	NA
CASSSGTSMYEQYF	TGTGCCAGCAGTTCCGGGACTAGCATGTACGAGCAGTACTTC	TRBJ2-7	NA	TRBV6-5	TRBD2